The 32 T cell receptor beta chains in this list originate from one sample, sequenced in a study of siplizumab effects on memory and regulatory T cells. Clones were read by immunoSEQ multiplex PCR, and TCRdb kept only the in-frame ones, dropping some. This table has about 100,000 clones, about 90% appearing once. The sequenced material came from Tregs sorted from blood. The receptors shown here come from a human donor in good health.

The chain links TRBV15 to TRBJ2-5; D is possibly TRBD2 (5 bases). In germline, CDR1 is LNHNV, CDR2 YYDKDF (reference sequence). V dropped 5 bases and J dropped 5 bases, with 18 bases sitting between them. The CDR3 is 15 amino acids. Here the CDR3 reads CATSRSGRRSETQYF. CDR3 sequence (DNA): TGTGCCACCAGCCGAAGCGGCAGGAGGTCCGAGACCCAGTACTTC. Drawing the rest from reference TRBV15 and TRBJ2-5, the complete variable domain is DAMVIQNPRYQVTQFGKPVTLSCSQTLNHNVMYWYQQKSSQAPKLLFHYYDKDFNNEADTPDNFQSRRPNTSFCFLDIRSPGLGDTAMYLCATSRSGRRSETQYFGPGTRLLVL.

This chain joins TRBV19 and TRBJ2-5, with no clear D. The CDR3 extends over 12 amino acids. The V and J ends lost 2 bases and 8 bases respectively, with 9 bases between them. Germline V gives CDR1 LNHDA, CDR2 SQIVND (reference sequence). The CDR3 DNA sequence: TGTGCCAGTAGTATAACAACCCCCACCCAGTACTTC. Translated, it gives CASSITTPTQYF.

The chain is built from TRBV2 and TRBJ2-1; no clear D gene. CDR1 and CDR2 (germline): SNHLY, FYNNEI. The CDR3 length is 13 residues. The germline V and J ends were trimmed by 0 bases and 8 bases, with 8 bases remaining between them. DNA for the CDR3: TGTGCCAGCAGTGAAGCGCAAGTTTATGAGCAGTTCTTC. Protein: CASSEAQVYEQFF. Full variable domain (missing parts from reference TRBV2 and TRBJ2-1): EPEVTQTPSHQVTQMGQEVILRCVPISNHLYFYWYRQILGQKVEFLVSFYNNEISEKSEIFDDQFSVERPDGSNFTLKIRSTKLEDSAMYFCASSEAQVYEQFFGPGTRLTVL.

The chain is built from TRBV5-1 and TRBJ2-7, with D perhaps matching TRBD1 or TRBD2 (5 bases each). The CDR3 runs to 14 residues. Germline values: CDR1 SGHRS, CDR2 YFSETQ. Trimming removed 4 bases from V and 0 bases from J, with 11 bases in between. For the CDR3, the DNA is TGCGCCAGCAGCCGTGATGGGGGCTCCTACGAGCAGTACTTC. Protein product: CASSRDGGSYEQYF.

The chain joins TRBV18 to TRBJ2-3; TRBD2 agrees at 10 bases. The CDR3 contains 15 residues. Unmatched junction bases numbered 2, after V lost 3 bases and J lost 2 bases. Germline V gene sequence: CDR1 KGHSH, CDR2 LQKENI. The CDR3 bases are TGTGCCAGCTCACCTAGCGGGGGGTACACAGATACGCAGTATTTT. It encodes CASSPSGGYTDTQYF.

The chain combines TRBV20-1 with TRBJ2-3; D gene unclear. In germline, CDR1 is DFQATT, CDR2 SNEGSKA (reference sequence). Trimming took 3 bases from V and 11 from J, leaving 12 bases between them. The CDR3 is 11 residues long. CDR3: CSASVLVEQYF. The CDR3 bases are TGCAGTGCTAGTGTACTGGTGGAGCAGTATTTT.

The chain's CDR3 is CASTTMGSRSTDTQYF. CDR3 bases: TGTGCCAGCACCACTATGGGTTCTCGGAGCACAGATACGCAGTATTTT. The chain uses TRBV5-6 and TRBJ2-3; D remains unclear. This CDR3 is built from 16 residues. V was shortened by 6 bases and J by 0 bases, with 17 bases between the two germline ends. Germline lookup yields CDR1 SGHDT and CDR2 YYEEEE.

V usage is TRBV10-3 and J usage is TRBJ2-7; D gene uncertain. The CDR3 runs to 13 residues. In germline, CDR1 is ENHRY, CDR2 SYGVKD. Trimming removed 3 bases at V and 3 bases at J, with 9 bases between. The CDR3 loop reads CAISEQRYYEQYF. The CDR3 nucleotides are TGTGCCATCAGTGAACAACGGTACTACGAGCAGTACTTC.

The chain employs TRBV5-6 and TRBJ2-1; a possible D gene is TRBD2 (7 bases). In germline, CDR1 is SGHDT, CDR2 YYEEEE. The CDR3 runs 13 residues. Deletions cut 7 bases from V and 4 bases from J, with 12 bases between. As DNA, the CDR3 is TGTGCCAGCGGGGGGGCGGTTTACAATGAGCAGTTCTTC. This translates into CASGGAVYNEQFF.

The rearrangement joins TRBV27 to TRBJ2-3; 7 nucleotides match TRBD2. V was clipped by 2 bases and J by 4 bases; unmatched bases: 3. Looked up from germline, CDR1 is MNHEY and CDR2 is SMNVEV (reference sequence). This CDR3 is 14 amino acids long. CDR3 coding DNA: TGTGCCAGCAGTTTAGCGGGAGTTGCAGATACGCAGTATTTT. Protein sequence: CASSLAGVADTQYF.

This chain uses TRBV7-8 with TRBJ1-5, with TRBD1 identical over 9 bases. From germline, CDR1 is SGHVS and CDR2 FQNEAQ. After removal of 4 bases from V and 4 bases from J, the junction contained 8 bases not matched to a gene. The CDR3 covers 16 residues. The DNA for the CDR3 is TGTGCCAGCAGCTACTACAGGGGGCAGGGGAATCAGCCCCAGCATTTT. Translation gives CASSYYRGQGNQPQHF.

DNA for the CDR3: TGTGCCAGCAGCAAAGGGACAAGGCAGTACTTC. It yields the protein CASSKGTRQYF. The rearrangement joins TRBV14 to TRBJ2-5; tentatively, D is TRBD1 (6 bases). Germline V gene sequence: CDR1 SGHDN, CDR2 FVKESK. The CDR3 consists of 11 residues. V was trimmed by 5 bases and J by 11 bases, leaving 12 bases between them.

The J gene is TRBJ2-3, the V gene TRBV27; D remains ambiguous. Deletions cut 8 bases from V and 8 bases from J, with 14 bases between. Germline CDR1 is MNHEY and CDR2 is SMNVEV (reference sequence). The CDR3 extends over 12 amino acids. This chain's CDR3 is CASCNTFSTQYF. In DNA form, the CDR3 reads TGTGCCAGCTGTAACACCTTCTCTACGCAGTATTTT.

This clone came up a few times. CDR3 nucleotide sequence: TGTGCCTGGAGTGGCCCAGGGAATCGGGCTGAAGCTTTCTTT. It specifies CAWSGPGNRAEAFF. The chain recombines TRBV30 with TRBJ1-1, with D tentatively TRBD1 (5 bases). The germline V and J ends were trimmed by 1 base and 6 bases, with 15 bases remaining between them. Germline assignment: CDR1 GTSNPN and CDR2 SVGIG (reference sequence). The CDR3 loop spans 14 amino acids.

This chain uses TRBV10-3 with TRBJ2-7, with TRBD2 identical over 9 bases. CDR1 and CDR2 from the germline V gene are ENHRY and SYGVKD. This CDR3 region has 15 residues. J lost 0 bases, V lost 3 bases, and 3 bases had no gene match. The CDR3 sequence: CAISEVAGVSYEQYF. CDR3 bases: TGTGCCATCAGTGAAGTAGCGGGGGTCTCCTACGAGCAGTACTTC.

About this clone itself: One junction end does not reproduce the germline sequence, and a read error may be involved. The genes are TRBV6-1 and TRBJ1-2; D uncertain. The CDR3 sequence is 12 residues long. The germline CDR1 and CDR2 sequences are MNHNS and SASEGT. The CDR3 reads CASSEAQSKGHF. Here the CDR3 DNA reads TGTGCCAGCAGTGAAGCGCAGAGTAAGGGCCACTTC.

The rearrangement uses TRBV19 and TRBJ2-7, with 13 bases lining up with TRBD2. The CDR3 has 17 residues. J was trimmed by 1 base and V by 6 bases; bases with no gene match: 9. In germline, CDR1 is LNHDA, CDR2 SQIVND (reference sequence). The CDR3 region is CASSRGTSGTLSYEQYF. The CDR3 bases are TGTGCCAGTAGCAGAGGGACTAGCGGGACCCTATCCTACGAGCAGTACTTC.

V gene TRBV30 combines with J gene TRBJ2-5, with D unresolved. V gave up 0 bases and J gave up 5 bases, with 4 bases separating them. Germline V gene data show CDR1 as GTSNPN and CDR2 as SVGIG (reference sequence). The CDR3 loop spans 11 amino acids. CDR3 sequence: CAWSVWETQYF. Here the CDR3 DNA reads TGTGCCTGGAGTGTATGGGAGACCCAGTACTTC. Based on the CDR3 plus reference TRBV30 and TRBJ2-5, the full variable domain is SQTIHQWPATLVQPVGSPLSLECTVEGTSNPNLYWYRQAAGRGLQLLFYSVGIGQISSEVPQNLSASRPQDRQFILSSKKLLLSDSGFYLCAWSVWETQYFGPGTRLLVL.

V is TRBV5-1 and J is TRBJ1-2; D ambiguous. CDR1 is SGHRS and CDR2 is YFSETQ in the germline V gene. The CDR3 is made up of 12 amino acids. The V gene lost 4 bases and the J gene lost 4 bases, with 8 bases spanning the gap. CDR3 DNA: TGCGCCAGCAGCCAGACCGGCTATGGCTACACCTTC. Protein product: CASSQTGYGYTF.

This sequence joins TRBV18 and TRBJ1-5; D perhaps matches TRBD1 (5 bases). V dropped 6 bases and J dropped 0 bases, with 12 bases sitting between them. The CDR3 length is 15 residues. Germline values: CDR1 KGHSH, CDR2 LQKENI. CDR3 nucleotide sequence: TGTGCCAGCTCGGCCGGGGCAGATAGCAATCAGCCCCAGCATTTT. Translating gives CASSAGADSNQPQHF.

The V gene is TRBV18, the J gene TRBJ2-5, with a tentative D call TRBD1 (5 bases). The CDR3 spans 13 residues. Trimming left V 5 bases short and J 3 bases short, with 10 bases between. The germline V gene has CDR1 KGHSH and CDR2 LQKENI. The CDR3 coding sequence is TGTGCCAGCTCAACGACAGTCGAAGAGACCCAGTACTTC. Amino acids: CASSTTVEETQYF.

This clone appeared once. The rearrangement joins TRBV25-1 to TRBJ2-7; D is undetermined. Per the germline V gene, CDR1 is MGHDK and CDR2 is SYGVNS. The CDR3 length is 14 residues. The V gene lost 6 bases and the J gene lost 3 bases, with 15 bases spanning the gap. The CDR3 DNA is TGTGCCAGCAGCGCAGTCGGCGGAAACTACGAGCAGTACTTC. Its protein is CASSAVGGNYEQYF.

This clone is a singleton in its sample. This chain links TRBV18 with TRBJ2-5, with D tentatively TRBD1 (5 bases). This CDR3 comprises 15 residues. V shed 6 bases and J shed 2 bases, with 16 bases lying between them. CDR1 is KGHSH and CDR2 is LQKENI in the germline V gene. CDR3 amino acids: CASSHRRPPQETQYF. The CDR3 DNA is TGTGCCAGCTCCCACAGGAGACCACCACAAGAGACCCAGTACTTC.

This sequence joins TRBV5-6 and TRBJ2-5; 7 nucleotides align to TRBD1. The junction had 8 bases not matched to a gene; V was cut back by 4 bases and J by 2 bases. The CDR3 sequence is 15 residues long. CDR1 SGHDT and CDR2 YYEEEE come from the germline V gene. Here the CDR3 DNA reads TGTGCCAGCAGCACTCGGGACAGACTTCAAGAGACCCAGTACTTC. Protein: CASSTRDRLQETQYF.

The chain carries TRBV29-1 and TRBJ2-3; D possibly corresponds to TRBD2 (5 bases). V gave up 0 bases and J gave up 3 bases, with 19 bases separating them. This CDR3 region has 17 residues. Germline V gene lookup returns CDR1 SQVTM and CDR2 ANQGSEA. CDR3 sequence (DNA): TGCAGCGTTGAAGATCTTTTGCGTGAGGGTGCTACAGATACGCAGTATTTT. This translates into CSVEDLLREGATDTQYF.

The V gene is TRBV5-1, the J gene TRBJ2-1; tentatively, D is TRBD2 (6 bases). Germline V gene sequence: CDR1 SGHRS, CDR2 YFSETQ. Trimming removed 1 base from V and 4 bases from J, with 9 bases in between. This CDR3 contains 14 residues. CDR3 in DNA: TGCGCCAGCAGCTTGACGGGAGAGTACAATGAGCAGTTCTTC. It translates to CASSLTGEYNEQFF.

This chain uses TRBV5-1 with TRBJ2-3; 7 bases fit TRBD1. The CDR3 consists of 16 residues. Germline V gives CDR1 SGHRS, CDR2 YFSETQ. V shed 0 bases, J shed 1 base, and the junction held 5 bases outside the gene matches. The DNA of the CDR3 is TGCGCCAGCAGCTTGGCCTTCCAGGGGGGCACAGATACGCAGTATTTT. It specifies CASSLAFQGGTDTQYF.

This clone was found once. CDR3 nucleotides: TGTGCCACTAGGGACAGGGAACATTCCGAGCAGTACTTC. Protein product: CATRDREHSEQYF. This chain uses TRBV10-3 with TRBJ2-7; 9 bases are shared with TRBD1. The CDR3 is 13 amino acids. Germline-derived CDR1 and CDR2 are ENHRY and SYGVKD. Trimming took 10 bases from V and 6 from J; bases not matched to a gene: 10.

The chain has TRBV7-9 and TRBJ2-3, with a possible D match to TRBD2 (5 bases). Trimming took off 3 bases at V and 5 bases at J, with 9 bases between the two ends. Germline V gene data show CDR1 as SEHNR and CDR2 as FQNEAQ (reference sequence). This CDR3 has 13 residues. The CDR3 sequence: CASSFYGEDTQYF. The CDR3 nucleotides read TGTGCCAGCAGCTTCTACGGGGAAGATACGCAGTATTTT.

For the CDR3, the DNA is TGTGCCAGCAGCCACGGAAAAACAGCCTATGAGCAGTTCTTC. It yields the protein CASSHGKTAYEQFF. The rearrangement joins TRBV7-9 to TRBJ2-1; D call uncertain. Trimming shortened V by 5 bases and J by 8 bases, and 16 bases separated the two germline ends. Germline CDR1 SEHNR, CDR2 FQNEAQ (reference sequence). This CDR3 has 14 amino acids.

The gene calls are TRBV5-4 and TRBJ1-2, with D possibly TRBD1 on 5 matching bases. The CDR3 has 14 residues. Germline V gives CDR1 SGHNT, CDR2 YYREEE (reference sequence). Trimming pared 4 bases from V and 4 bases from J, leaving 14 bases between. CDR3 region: CASSIPGTSYGYTF. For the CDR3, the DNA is TGTGCCAGCAGCATCCCCGGGACTTCCTATGGCTACACCTTC.

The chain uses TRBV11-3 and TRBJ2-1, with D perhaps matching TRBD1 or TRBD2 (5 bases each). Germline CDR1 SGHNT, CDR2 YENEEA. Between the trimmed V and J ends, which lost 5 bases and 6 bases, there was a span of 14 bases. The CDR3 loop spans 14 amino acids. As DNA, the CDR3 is TGTGCCAGCAGCGCCCAGCCAGGGAGCAATGAGCAGTTCTTC. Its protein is CASSAQPGSNEQFF. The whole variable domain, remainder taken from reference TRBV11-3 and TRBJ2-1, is EAGVVQSPRYKIIEKKQPVAFWCNPISGHNTLYWYLQNLGQGPELLIRYENEEAVDDSQLPKDRFSAERLKGVDSTLKIQPAELGDSAVYLCASSAQPGSNEQFFGPGTRLTVL.